Presented here are 31 T cell receptor beta chains from one specimen sequenced in a study of T cells in Graves' hyperthyroidism and ophthalmopathy. Amplification of TCR beta CDR3 regions was performed using RNA transcripts as template. First-round RT-PCR targeting the TCR CDR3 was performed with the HTBI primer set. TCRdb independently ran MiXCR on the multiplex PCR reads; one entry per CDR3 protein. The data show fewer than 300,000 distinct CDR3 sequences, approximately 14% seen once. Input material: blood. These receptors originate from a woman aged 45-59 years with Graves' hyperthyroidism that later progressed to Graves' ophthalmopathy.

This clonotype appeared many times. The V and J genes are TRBV28 and TRBJ2-5; 8 nucleotides align to TRBD1. The CDR3 is 13 residues long. CDR1 is MDHEN, CDR2 SYDVKM, per germline. Trimming cost V 8 bases and J 4 bases; bases outside gene matches: 6. The CDR3 nucleotides read TGTGCCAGCCCCCCCGACAGGGGAGAGACCCAGTACTTC. Residues: CASPPDRGETQYF.

This clonotype showed up many times. This chain connects TRBV19 to TRBJ1-1; D remains ambiguous. V was clipped by 3 bases and J by 1 base, with 15 bases between them. CDR3 length: 16 residues. Germline lookup yields CDR1 LNHDA and CDR2 SQIVND (reference sequence). CDR3 bases: TGTGCCAGTAGTATTAGCCAGGCTATGTCGAACACTGAAGCTTTCTTT. Amino acids: CASSISQAMSNTEAFF.

This clonotype was detected ten times or more. This chain links TRBV5-1 with TRBJ1-1; D is undetermined. V was cut by 0 bases and J by 6 bases, with 12 bases left in between. This CDR3 is built from 14 residues. Germline V gene lookup returns CDR1 SGHRS and CDR2 YFSETQ. CDR3 protein: CASSLEGEGAEAFF. CDR3 nucleotides: TGCGCCAGCAGCTTGGAGGGAGAAGGCGCTGAAGCTTTCTTT.

This sequence joins TRBV20-1 and TRBJ2-7; 9 nucleotides line up with TRBD2. Germline V gene sequence: CDR1 DFQATT, CDR2 SNEGSKA (reference sequence). The CDR3 length is 14 residues. V lost 3 bases, J lost 3 bases, and 6 bases stayed unmatched. This chain's CDR3 is CSARTSGDHYEQYF. As DNA, the CDR3 is TGCAGTGCTAGGACTAGCGGAGACCACTACGAGCAGTACTTC.

This clonotype was observed at least ten times. V usage is TRBV28 and J usage is TRBJ2-7, with D tentatively TRBD1 or TRBD2 (5 bases each). The CDR3 spans 16 residues. V was shortened by 2 bases and J by 0 bases, with 14 bases between the two germline ends. Germline CDR1 and CDR2: MDHEN and SYDVKM. The CDR3 DNA reads as TGTGCCAGCAGTTTAGTAGTGGGGGTTACCTCCTACGAGCAGTACTTC. Translating it yields CASSLVVGVTSYEQYF.

The chain recombines TRBV27 with TRBJ1-5, with 7 bases lining up with TRBD1. J was trimmed by 5 bases and V by 5 bases; bases with no gene match: 3. This CDR3 contains 13 residues. Germline CDR1 and CDR2: MNHEY and SMNVEV (reference sequence). The CDR3 loop reads CASSRQGDQPQHF. The CDR3 DNA is TGTGCCAGCAGTCGACAGGGTGATCAGCCCCAGCATTTT.

The genes are TRBV4-2 and TRBJ2-7; the D gene is possibly TRBD2 (6 bases). V lost 1 base and J 0 bases, leaving 10 bases between the germline ends. The CDR3 loop spans 15 amino acids. Germline loops: CDR1 LGHNA, CDR2 YNFKEQ. The CDR3 DNA is TGTGCCAGCAGCCAAGGCCTAGCGAACTCCTACGAGCAGTACTTC. Translated, it gives CASSQGLANSYEQYF.

This chain connects TRBV20-1 to TRBJ1-2; no firm D call. Germline CDR1 DFQATT, CDR2 SNEGSKA (reference sequence). V was clipped by 3 bases and J by 4 bases, with 12 bases between them. CDR3 size: 13 residues. The CDR3 loop is CSARNSLLYGYTF. The CDR3 nucleotides read TGCAGTGCTAGGAACAGTCTTCTCTATGGCTACACCTTC.

This clonotype came up a few times. The chain links TRBV7-9 to TRBJ1-3, with D maybe TRBD1 (6 bases). The V gene lost 5 bases and the J gene lost 11 bases, with 31 bases spanning the gap. The CDR3 runs to 18 residues. Germline lookup yields CDR1 SEHNR and CDR2 FQNEAQ (reference sequence). The CDR3 loop reads CASSPKMRTEREKNSIYF. The DNA of the CDR3 is TGTGCCAGCAGCCCCAAAATGAGGACAGAGAGGGAGAAGAACTCCATATATTTT.

This clonotype was detected ten times or more. The genes are TRBV20-1 and TRBJ2-7; TRBD2 matches 12 bases. The CDR3 is made up of 16 amino acids. Germline CDR1 and CDR2: DFQATT and SNEGSKA (reference sequence). V dropped 1 base and J dropped 7; count of bases not matched to a gene: 11. CDR3 loop: CSARVQLAGGLREQYF. The CDR3 region has the DNA TGCAGTGCTAGAGTCCAACTAGCGGGAGGCCTTAGGGAGCAGTACTTC.

CDR3 protein: CASSAPGPTYNEQFF. For the CDR3, the DNA is TGTGCCAGCAGCGCCCCGGGGCCGACCTACAATGAGCAGTTCTTC. The genes are TRBV5-6 and TRBJ2-1; TRBD1 or TRBD2 may be the D gene (5 bases each). Germline V lookup: CDR1 SGHDT, CDR2 YYEEEE. The CDR3 covers 15 residues. The germline V and J ends were trimmed by 4 bases and 2 bases, with 13 bases remaining between them. Looking up the rest from reference TRBV5-6 and TRBJ2-1 gives the full variable domain: DAGVTQSPTHLIKTRGQQVTLRCSPKSGHDTVSWYQQALGQGPQFIFQYYEEEERQRGNFPDRFSGHQFPNYSSELNVNALLLGDSALYLCASSAPGPTYNEQFFGPGTRLTVL.

The table lists this clonotype with many counts. The chain combines TRBV12-3 or TRBV12-4 with TRBJ1-5, with no clear D. This CDR3 contains 14 residues. The V and J ends lost 3 bases and 5 bases respectively, with 11 bases between them. In DNA form, the CDR3 reads TGTGCCAGCAGTTTCAGGAGCTCAGATCAGCCCCAGCATTTT. It is translated as CASSFRSSDQPQHF.

The chain recombines TRBV27 with TRBJ2-7, with TRBD2 identical over 8 bases. Trimming took 3 bases from V and 4 from J; bases not matched to a gene: 2. Germline CDR1 and CDR2: MNHEY and SMNVEV (reference sequence). This CDR3 is built from 13 residues. As DNA, the CDR3 is TGTGCCAGCAGTTTGGAGCGGGGGTACGAGCAGTACTTC. Translated: CASSLERGYEQYF.

This clonotype is classed as medium-sized. The V call is TRBV11-2, the J call TRBJ2-7; perhaps TRBD2 as D (7 bases). CDR3 size: 16 residues. Germline V gene sequence: CDR1 SGHAT, CDR2 FQNNGV. The V end lost 1 base, the J end lost 2 bases, and 15 bases lay between the germline ends. In DNA, the CDR3 is TGTGCCAGCAGCTTAGCGCCGGGGGGCCTCACCTACGAGCAGTACTTC. Protein sequence: CASSLAPGGLTYEQYF.

The V call is TRBV20-1, the J call TRBJ1-5; TRBD1 might be the D (5 bases). This CDR3 spans 13 amino acids. Germline V CDR1 and CDR2: DFQATT, SNEGSKA (reference sequence). Between the trimmed V and J ends, which lost 6 bases and 3 bases, there was a span of 12 bases. CDR3 sequence: CSAADGHNQPQHF. CDR3 bases: TGCAGTGCCGCGGACGGACACAATCAGCCCCAGCATTTT.

This clonotype was found many times. This sequence joins TRBV20-1 and TRBJ1-5; 7 bases match TRBD1. V was clipped by 1 base and J by 5 bases; unmatched bases: 5. Germline-derived CDR1 and CDR2 are DFQATT and SNEGSKA (reference sequence). The CDR3 is 14 residues long. The CDR3 protein is CSARVPRGYQPQHF. In DNA form, the CDR3 reads TGCAGTGCTAGAGTACCCAGGGGGTATCAGCCCCAGCATTTT.

This clonotype was counted ten times or more. V usage is TRBV2 and J usage is TRBJ2-1; the match to TRBD2 covers 10 bases. The CDR3 length is 15 residues. Per germline, CDR1 SNHLY and CDR2 FYNNEI. Unmatched junction bases numbered 12, after V lost 6 bases and J lost 10 bases. In DNA, the CDR3 is TGTGCCAGCAGGGGGACTAGCGCAATGCGGGGGGAGCAGTTCTTC. This sequence encodes CASRGTSAMRGEQFF. Full variable domain (missing parts from reference TRBV2 and TRBJ2-1): EPEVTQTPSHQVTQMGQEVILRCVPISNHLYFYWYRQILGQKVEFLVSFYNNEISEKSEIFDDQFSVERPDGSNFTLKIRSTKLEDSAMYFCASRGTSAMRGEQFFGPGTRLTVL.

For this clonotype: A clone one base away is much larger, so this may be a read error. The gene calls are TRBV5-5 and TRBJ2-7; D is uncertain. Germline CDR1 and CDR2: SGHKS and YYEKEE (reference sequence). The CDR3 runs 13 residues. DNA for the CDR3: TGTGCCAGTTCCCCTTTGGTCGCCTACGACCAGTACTTC. The encoded protein is CASSPLVAYDQYF. The whole variable domain, filled in from reference TRBV5-5 and TRBJ2-7, reads DAGVTQSPTHLIKTRGQQVTLRCSPISGHKSVSWYQQVLGQGPQFIFQYYEKEERGRGNFPDRFSARQFPNYSSELNVNALLLGDSALYLCASSPLVAYDQYFGPGTRLTVT.

This clonotype was observed many times. The chain recombines TRBV7-9 with TRBJ2-6; possibly TRBD1 or TRBD2 for D (5 bases each). Germline CDR1 reads SEHNR; CDR2 reads FQNEAQ (reference sequence). The ends were cut back, 8 bases at V and 4 bases at J, with 24 bases in the middle. The CDR3 length is 18 residues. The CDR3: CASGMRGGVGLGANVLTF. The CDR3 DNA sequence: TGTGCCAGCGGAATGCGTGGGGGTGTAGGGTTAGGGGCCAACGTCCTGACTTTC.

This clonotype was counted many times. The chain has TRBV12-3 or TRBV12-4 and TRBJ1-2; D ambiguous. Between the trimmed V and J ends, which lost 3 bases and 1 base, there was a span of 9 bases. The length of the CDR3 is 14 residues. This chain's CDR3 is CASSFLTVNYGYTF. Written as DNA, the CDR3 is TGTGCCAGCAGTTTTCTTACAGTTAACTATGGCTACACCTTC.

V usage is TRBV7-2 and J usage is TRBJ2-1, with unresolved D. The V end lost 2 bases, the J end lost 8 bases, and 19 bases lay between the germline ends. From germline, CDR1 is SGHTA and CDR2 FQGNSA. CDR3 length: 16 residues. The CDR3: CASSLLYGHLLDEQFF. The CDR3 DNA is TGTGCCAGCAGCTTATTGTATGGCCACCTACTCGATGAGCAGTTCTTC.

This clonotype has at least ten counts. The chain links TRBV27 to TRBJ2-7; TRBD1 aligns across 7 bases. From germline, CDR1 is MNHEY and CDR2 SMNVEV (reference sequence). V lost 4 bases to trimming and J lost 4 bases; unmatched junction nucleotides: 7. This CDR3 spans 14 amino acids. The CDR3 region has the DNA TGTGCCAGCAGTTCCCGACAGGGTTTTTACGAGCAGTACTTC. Protein: CASSSRQGFYEQYF.

This clonotype was recorded many times. CDR3 loop: CASSPSGVQETQYF. The CDR3 bases are TGTGCCAGCAGCCCCAGCGGGGTCCAAGAGACCCAGTACTTC. The chain links TRBV9 to TRBJ2-5; 7 positions agree with TRBD2. The CDR3 runs to 14 residues. V shed 4 bases, J shed 1 base, and the junction held 4 bases outside the gene matches. Germline values: CDR1 SGDLS, CDR2 YYNGEE.

This clonotype was seen a few times. The chain recombines TRBV10-1 with TRBJ1-1, with unresolved D. The CDR3 loop spans 15 amino acids. Germline values: CDR1 WNHNN, CDR2 SYGVQD (reference sequence). V lost 6 bases, J lost 1 base, and 15 bases lay in between. In DNA, the CDR3 is TGCGCCAGCAGAAACGACCGGGGAAGGAACACTGAAGCTTTCTTT. Amino acids: CASRNDRGRNTEAFF.

This clonotype was picked up one time. The CDR3, as DNA: TGTGCCACCAGTTTTTCCCCGCGGGCAGAAATCTCCTACGAGCAGTACTTC. Translation: CATSFSPRAEISYEQYF. The chain has TRBV24-1 and TRBJ2-7; D is perhaps TRBD2 (5 bases). The CDR3 has 17 amino acids. The ends were cut back, 6 bases at V and 0 bases at J, with 20 bases in the middle. Per germline, CDR1 KGHDR and CDR2 SFDVKD.

This clonotype was observed at least ten times. The V gene is TRBV12-3 or TRBV12-4, the J gene TRBJ1-1; D remains ambiguous. V was cut by 4 bases and J by 2 bases, with 8 bases left in between. This CDR3 has 13 amino acids. CDR3 DNA sequence: TGTGCCAGCAGTTGGACGGTTAACACTGAAGCTTTCTTT. Amino acids: CASSWTVNTEAFF.

Of note for this clonotype: A much bigger clone sits one base away, suggesting this may be a read error. The chain uses TRBV19 and TRBJ1-1; D gene uncertain. Between the trimmed V and J ends, which lost 9 bases and 2 bases, there was a span of 19 bases. This CDR3 region has 15 residues. In germline, CDR1 is LNHDA, CDR2 SQIVND (reference sequence). CDR3 sequence: CARSPVRGINTEAFF. The CDR3 region has the DNA TGTGCCAGAAGCCCGGTCCGGGGAATCAACACTGAAGCTTTCTTT.

This clonotype showed up just a few times. The chain carries TRBV30 and TRBJ2-4, with a possible D match to TRBD1 (7 bases). Trimming shortened V by 5 bases and J by 7 bases, and 12 bases separated the two germline ends. Looked up from germline, CDR1 is GTSNPN and CDR2 is SVGIG (reference sequence). The CDR3 sequence is 12 residues long. The DNA for the CDR3 is TGTGCCTGGGACAGGGAGGCGAACATTCAGTACTTC. Its protein is CAWDREANIQYF.

As concerns this clonotype: A much larger clone sits a single nucleotide away, making a read error possible. The chain carries TRBV3-1 and TRBJ1-2; D possibly corresponds to TRBD1 (5 bases). This CDR3 has 15 residues. From germline, CDR1 is LGHDT and CDR2 YNNKEL (reference sequence). Trimming shortened V by 4 bases and J by 4 bases, and 16 bases separated the two germline ends. For the CDR3, the DNA is TGTGCCAGCAGCCGGGGACGGGGTGCGGGCTATGGCTACACCTTC. This encodes CASSRGRGAGYGYTF. The full variable domain, in which reference TRBV3-1 and TRBJ1-2 provide the parts outside the CDR3, is DTAVSQTPKYLVTQMGNDKSIKCEQNLGHDTMYWYKQDSKKFLKIMFSYNNKELIINETVPNRFSPKSPDKAHLNLHINSLELGDSAVYFCASSRGRGAGYGYTFGSGTRLTVV.

This clonotype was seen at least ten times. The rearrangement links TRBV7-9 to TRBJ1-2, with 11 bases identical to TRBD1. The CDR3 totals 16 residues. The J segment lost 3 bases and the V segment lost 5 bases, leaving 8 bases of the junction unmatched. Germline CDR1 SEHNR, CDR2 FQNEAQ (reference sequence). CDR3 DNA: TGTGCCAGCAGCGCAGGAGGGACAGGGGGTGACTATGGCTACACCTTC. Its protein is CASSAGGTGGDYGYTF.

This clonotype was detected once. J is TRBJ1-3 and V is TRBV24-1; D is ambiguous. Germline loops: CDR1 KGHDR, CDR2 SFDVKD. The V gene lost 2 bases and the J gene lost 0 bases, with 10 bases spanning the gap. This CDR3 contains 16 residues. As DNA, the CDR3 is TGTGCCACCAGTGATTCTCGGGCTTTCTCTGGAAACACCATATATTTT. Residues: CATSDSRAFSGNTIYF.